This entry is about one T cell receptor (beta chain). This clonotype was detected ten times or more. This clone's antigen is unknown. No base quality values were provided; no much bigger clone lies one nucleotide off. The source of the sample is a study of Graves' ophthalmopathy and Graves' hyperthyroidism listed by TCRdb under 2018. About the investigation overall: Hyperthyroidism was defined as stable when no progression to ophthalmopathy occurred within 18 months of follow-up. The study used TCR beta repertoire signatures to distinguish Graves' ophthalmopathy from Graves' hyperthyroidism and to predict progression to ophthalmopathy. In total, 135 blood samples were TCR-sequenced: around 42 ophthalmopathy, some 75 hyperthyroidism and around 17 hyperthyroidism-to-ophthalmopathy patients. A discovery set of 100 patients (around 44 ophthalmopathy, 55 to 65 stable hyperthyroidism) was enrolled to explore V-J signatures distinguishing ophthalmopathy from hyperthyroidism. For independent validation, a separate cohort was made up of some 19 hyperthyroidism patients plus 17 patients who later progressed from hyperthyroidism to ophthalmopathy. T-cell repertoires of thyroid tissue and blood were compared in several hyperthyroidism patients. Once sampling was done, hyperthyroidism patients were given methimazole at a starting dose of 30 mg daily, while ophthalmopathy patients were given high-dose intravenous methylprednisolone.

TCR beta CDR3 regions were amplified from RNA transcripts for repertoire sequencing. A first-round RT-PCR used HTBI primers with the Qiagen OneStep RT-PCR kit, followed by a second-round multiplex PCR, size selection and purification. Libraries were sequenced paired-end with 100 bp reads on an Illumina HiSeq2000. In the original analysis: SOAPnuke was used for read processing, and reads with adapters, uncalled bases, a mean Phred below 15, or no exact constant-primer or identifier match were discarded. COPE v1.2.5 was used to merge the high-quality paired reads. Clonotypes were defined as unique nucleotide sequences and were aligned to IMGT TRB V, D and J references using MiTCR v1.1. The analysis was limited to V-J combinations with a frequency above 0.0001, which together covered 99.2% of the repertoires. A TCR clonal expansion and chaos score per V-J combination was defined as the ratio of F50 clonal expansion to chaos observed in the TCRdist matrix. Features were reduced by Welch's t-statistics and random forest to approximately 13 V-J combinations, which fed a naive Bayes classifier. The similarity between thyroid and blood repertoires was quantified using the Morisita-Horn index. The public reads were reprocessed in TCRdb via fastp at Q25 and MiXCR, keeping in-frame beta chains. Every entry covers one CDR3 protein and lists the most common genes and DNA from its rows. The V and J calls, along with clone size, are taken from TCRdb and not from the paper's own processing. The sample yields 450,000 to 600,000 distinct CDR3 sequences; less than 45% were counted once. The ten largest clones capture around 4% of the sample.

The research as a whole found: Most expanded thyroid clonotypes with frequency above 0.001 were also detected in blood, suggesting blood repertoires may reflect the thyroid immune response. In validation, the model predicted ophthalmopathy progression with about 71% sensitivity and roughly 78% specificity; 12 predicted patients were CT-confirmed with GO in a median of approximately six months. Sample size was not predetermined statistically, and investigators were not blinded to group allocation. In cross-validation, the 13-signature model distinguished ophthalmopathy from stable hyperthyroidism with 87.88% sensitivity and 81.08% specificity, while in the test set the corresponding values were about 79% and 69%.

The cysteine opens and the phenylalanine closes a CDR3 of 13 amino acids. Only the CDR3 DNA is retained, 39 bases long and in frame from the first base. V gives up 5 bases and J gives up 4 bases, and the segment between their germline ends measures 12 bases. The germline V gene supplies CDR1 SGHTS and CDR2 YDEGEE. Patients with hyperthyroidism were aged 18 to 65 years, had been newly diagnosed, and had a disease duration of less than 2 months. Patients were excluded if they had other autoimmune diseases, uncontrolled infections, pregnancy or lactation. Clinical symptoms, serum thyroxine, TRAb, thyroid ultrasound and orbital computed tomography formed the basis of the diagnosis. Total RNA was extracted using Trizol reagent, and RNA quality was checked on an Agilent 2100 Bioanalyzer.

This receptor was obtained from an adult man with Graves' hyperthyroidism. The sample taken for sequencing was peripheral blood or thyroid tissue (not recorded which). This chain joins TRBV5-8 to TRBJ1-2, with the D gene not confidently named. CDR3 sequence: CASSLSGGYGYTF. The DNA is TGTGCCAGCAGTCTCTCCGGAGGCTATGGCTACACCTTC. The reference TRBV5-8 and TRBJ1-2 proteins fill in what lies around the CDR3, so the full variable domain reads EAGVTQSPTHLIKTRGQQATLRCSPISGHTSVYWYQQALGLGLQFLLWYDEGEERNRGNFPPRFSGRQFPNYSSELNVNALELEDSALYLCASSLSGGYGYTFGSGTRLTVV.